The 32 T cell receptor beta chains below all came from one sample that was sequenced in a study of T cell responses to AZD1222 COVID-19 vaccine. The method was immunoSEQ multiplex PCR; TCRdb's version includes in-frame clones alone and lacks a portion of them. The sample has about 97,000 clones; roughly 87% are singletons. The material sequenced was peripheral blood, taken on day 0 of AZD1222 vaccination. All receptors derive from an adult in good health.

The chain couples TRBV27 to TRBJ1-2, with D hard to call. The CDR3 extends over 12 amino acids. Germline V lookup: CDR1 MNHEY, CDR2 SMNVEV (reference sequence). Trimming pared 3 bases from V and 4 bases from J, leaving 6 bases between. The CDR3 nucleotides are TGTGCCAGCAGTTTCCGAGGCTATGGCTACACCTTC. This translates into CASSFRGYGYTF.

The genes are TRBV5-8 and TRBJ2-1, with TRBD1 matching 8 bases. This CDR3 comprises 14 residues. Per germline, CDR1 SGHTS and CDR2 YDEGEE. The trim removed 2 bases at V and 3 bases at J, leaving 1 base unmatched. The CDR3 bases are TGTGCCAGCAGCTTCGGACAGGGCTACAATGAGCAGTTCTTC. It specifies CASSFGQGYNEQFF. The whole variable domain, filled in from reference TRBV5-8 and TRBJ2-1, reads EAGVTQSPTHLIKTRGQQATLRCSPISGHTSVYWYQQALGLGLQFLLWYDEGEERNRGNFPPRFSGRQFPNYSSELNVNALELEDSALYLCASSFGQGYNEQFFGPGTRLTVL.

About this clone: The same CDR3 is also encoded by other DNA sequences in this sample. The chain recombines TRBV12-3 or TRBV12-4 with TRBJ2-1; no firm D call. This CDR3 comprises 11 residues. V was cut by 2 bases and J by 7 bases, with 3 bases left in between. The CDR3 loop reads CASSLYNEQFF. The DNA of the CDR3 is TGTGCCAGCAGTTTATATAATGAGCAGTTCTTC.

The chain joins TRBV24-1 to TRBJ2-7, with D unresolved. The CDR3 covers 13 residues. The germline V gene has CDR1 KGHDR and CDR2 SFDVKD. Trimming removed 3 bases at V and 0 bases at J, with 5 bases between. CDR3 nucleotides: TGTGCCACCAGTGATGGCAGCTCCTACGAGCAGTACTTC. Translating gives CATSDGSSYEQYF.

The rearrangement joins TRBV19 to TRBJ1-1; D gene uncertain. Trimming took off 3 bases at V and 8 bases at J, with 13 bases between the two ends. This CDR3 is 13 amino acids long. CDR1 is LNHDA, CDR2 SQIVND, per germline (reference sequence). The CDR3 loop is CASSIVSVTEAFF. The CDR3 nucleotides read TGTGCCAGTAGTATTGTTTCTGTTACAGAAGCTTTCTTT.

In its sample, this clone was seen a few times. The CDR3 DNA sequence: TGTGCCAGCAGCGAAGGAAAGGCCGGGGAGCTGTTTTTT. Its protein product is CASSEGKAGELFF. V and J are TRBV21-1 and TRBJ2-2. TRBV21-1 is an annotated pseudogene. CDR3 length equals 13 residues.

The J gene is TRBJ1-1, the V gene TRBV5-1; 7 nucleotides align to TRBD1. The CDR3 has 14 amino acids. The trim removed 4 bases at V and 3 bases at J, leaving 6 bases unmatched. CDR1 and CDR2 from the germline V gene are SGHRS and YFSETQ. The chain's CDR3 is CASSPGTDYTEAFF. CDR3 sequence (DNA): TGCGCCAGCAGCCCCGGGACAGATTACACTGAAGCTTTCTTT.

The CDR3 DNA is TGTGCCTGGATGAGGGGGGCTGGAAACACCATATATTTT. It translates to CAWMRGAGNTIYF. V gene TRBV30 combines with J gene TRBJ1-3; tentative D call: TRBD1 (6 bases). Trimming shortened V by 4 bases and J by 2 bases, and 9 bases separated the two germline ends. The CDR3 consists of 13 residues. CDR1 and CDR2 from the germline V gene are GTSNPN and SVGIG (reference sequence).

The V and J genes are TRBV18 and TRBJ1-5; unclear D gene. The CDR3 spans 12 residues. Germline values: CDR1 KGHSH, CDR2 LQKENI. Trimming stripped 0 bases from V and 5 bases from J, with 2 bases between. CDR3 nucleotides: TGTGCCAGCTCACCACCCGATCAGCCCCAGCATTTT. Translating it yields CASSPPDQPQHF.

This clone appeared a single time. The chain is built from TRBV6-6 and TRBJ2-7; tentative D call: TRBD2 (5 bases). This CDR3 comprises 14 residues. Trimming shortened V by 5 bases and J by 5 bases, and 16 bases separated the two germline ends. Germline CDR1 MNHNY, CDR2 SVGAGI (reference sequence). DNA of the CDR3: TGTGCCAGCAGTCCAGACGTTCCCGGGGACGAGCAGTACTTC. It is translated as CASSPDVPGDEQYF.

The chain uses TRBV5-1 and TRBJ2-2; possibly TRBD2 for D (6 bases). There are 12 residues in the CDR3. The germline V gene encodes CDR1 SGHRS and CDR2 YFSETQ. Between the trimmed V and J ends, which lost 3 bases and 7 bases, there was a span of 7 bases. CDR3 region: CASSSGVGELFF. The CDR3 bases are TGCGCCAGCAGCTCGGGGGTCGGGGAGCTGTTTTTT. The full variable domain, rest sourced from reference TRBV5-1 and TRBJ2-2, is KAGVTQTPRYLIKTRGQQVTLSCSPISGHRSVSWYQQTPGQGLQFLFEYFSETQRNKGNFPGRFSGRQFSNSRSEMNVSTLELGDSALYLCASSSGVGELFFGEGSRLTVL.

The gene calls are TRBV24-1 and TRBJ2-3; TRBD2 matches at 8 bases. Germline trimming cut 4 bases from V and 4 bases from J; bases unmatched to any gene: 6. CDR1 is KGHDR and CDR2 is SFDVKD in the germline V gene. There are 15 residues in the CDR3. CDR3 region: CATSERTSKADTQYF. The CDR3 coding sequence is TGTGCCACCAGTGAAAGGACTAGCAAGGCAGATACGCAGTATTTT.

The rearrangement uses TRBV20-1 and TRBJ2-7, with D perhaps TRBD2 (5 bases). Germline V lookup: CDR1 DFQATT, CDR2 SNEGSKA (reference sequence). V lost 3 bases to trimming and J lost 2 bases, with 14 bases between them. The CDR3 is 14 residues long. CDR3 DNA sequence: TGCAGTGCTAGTCCCGGCGGGCGTCCCTACGAGCAGTACTTC. The encoded protein is CSASPGGRPYEQYF.

The CDR3 spells CASSLEATDNNIQYF. Written as DNA, the CDR3 is TGCGCCAGCAGCTTGGAGGCGACAGACAACAACATTCAGTACTTC. This chain joins TRBV5-1 and TRBJ2-4, with a weak D call TRBD1 (5 bases). Germline loops: CDR1 SGHRS, CDR2 YFSETQ. The CDR3 extends over 15 amino acids. V lost 0 bases and J lost 7, with 14 bases in between.

This sequence joins TRBV19 and TRBJ2-7, with 8 bases identical to TRBD2. The CDR3 consists of 13 residues. Germline values: CDR1 LNHDA, CDR2 SQIVND (reference sequence). After removal of 8 bases from V and 6 bases from J, the junction contained 9 bases not matched to a gene. The CDR3 region is CASESGGLGEQYF. The CDR3 DNA reads as TGTGCCAGTGAAAGCGGGGGTCTCGGCGAGCAGTACTTC. Using reference TRBV19 and TRBJ2-7 for the parts outside the CDR3, the full variable domain is DGGITQSPKYLFRKEGQNVTLSCEQNLNHDAMYWYRQDPGQGLRLIYYSQIVNDFQKGDIAEGYSVSREKKESFPLTVTSAQKNPTAFYLCASESGGLGEQYFGPGTRLTVT.

This chain links TRBV9 with TRBJ1-6; 7 nucleotides line up with TRBD1. V gave up 3 bases and J gave up 8 bases; unmatched junction bases: 2. The CDR3 spans 13 residues. The germline CDR1 and CDR2 sequences are SGDLS and YYNGEE. The CDR3 DNA is TGTGCCAGCAGCGCAGGGGGTGATTCACCCCTCCACTTT. The encoded protein is CASSAGGDSPLHF. Looking up the rest from reference TRBV9 and TRBJ1-6 gives the full variable domain: DSGVTQTPKHLITATGQRVTLRCSPRSGDLSVYWYQQSLDQGLQFLIQYYNGEERAKGNILERFSAQQFPDLHSELNLSSLELGDSALYFCASSAGGDSPLHFGNGTRLTVT.

This clone occurred once. V usage is TRBV9 and J usage is TRBJ2-7; D may be TRBD2 (6 bases). The germline V gene has CDR1 SGDLS and CDR2 YYNGEE. The CDR3 is 14 residues long. V was clipped by 4 bases and J by 5 bases, with 16 bases between them. The CDR3 region has the DNA TGTGCCAGCAGCCCTAGGAGGGCTGGGGACGAGCAGTACTTC. It yields the protein CASSPRRAGDEQYF.

This rearrangement joins TRBV5-5 to TRBJ1-1; D is undetermined. Germline V lookup: CDR1 SGHKS, CDR2 YYEKEE (reference sequence). Trimming took off 1 base at V and 0 bases at J, with 10 bases between the two ends. This CDR3 is 15 amino acids long. CDR3 amino acids: CASSLWVGMNTEAFF. Written as DNA, the CDR3 is TGTGCCAGCAGCTTGTGGGTCGGAATGAACACTGAAGCTTTCTTT. The full variable domain, in which reference TRBV5-5 and TRBJ1-1 provide the parts outside the CDR3, is DAGVTQSPTHLIKTRGQQVTLRCSPISGHKSVSWYQQVLGQGPQFIFQYYEKEERGRGNFPDRFSARQFPNYSSELNVNALLLGDSALYLCASSLWVGMNTEAFFGQGTRLTVV.

The chain couples TRBV11-2 to TRBJ1-4, with unresolved D. V dropped 7 bases and J dropped 4 bases, with 10 bases sitting between them. This CDR3 region has 13 residues. The germline V gene has CDR1 SGHAT and CDR2 FQNNGV. DNA for the CDR3: TGTGCCAGCAAAAAAAACCTTAATGAAAAACTGTTTTTT. Translating it yields CASKKNLNEKLFF.

CDR3 bases: TGTGCCAGCAGCCAAGAAGCGGACGGTCCAGATGGCAATCAGCCCCAGCATTTT. Residues: CASSQEADGPDGNQPQHF. The chain is built from TRBV3-1 (or the pseudogene TRBV3-2) and TRBJ1-5; D unresolved. The CDR3 loop spans 18 amino acids. CDR1 is LGHDT and CDR2 is YNNKEL in the germline V gene (reference sequence). V shed 0 bases and J shed 2 bases, with 17 bases lying between them.

This clone was recorded only once. V and J are TRBV7-2 and TRBJ1-5; 9 positions agree with TRBD1. This CDR3 is built from 13 residues. Germline CDR1 reads SGHTA; CDR2 reads FQGNSA. V gave up 6 bases and J gave up 6 bases; unmatched junction bases: 3. CDR3 in amino acids: CASRGQGFQPQHF. For the CDR3, the DNA is TGTGCCAGCAGGGGACAGGGCTTTCAGCCCCAGCATTTT.

This clone came up once. The J gene is TRBJ2-7, the V gene TRBV5-1; D tentatively fits TRBD1 or TRBD2 (6 bases each). Germline assignment: CDR1 SGHRS and CDR2 YFSETQ. Trimming took off 4 bases at V and 1 base at J, with 18 bases between the two ends. The CDR3 is 16 amino acids. The CDR3 reads CASSRTIGTTSYEQYF. CDR3 coding DNA: TGCGCCAGCAGCCGGACTATCGGGACAACTTCCTACGAGCAGTACTTC.

V usage is TRBV7-2 and J usage is TRBJ2-7; the D is unclear. The ends were cut back, 5 bases at V and 0 bases at J, with 11 bases in the middle. This CDR3 contains 14 residues. CDR1 is SGHTA and CDR2 is FQGNSA in the germline V gene. The CDR3 DNA reads TGTGCCAGCAGCAAAGCCCTGATCTCCTACGAGCAGTACTTC. Protein sequence: CASSKALISYEQYF.

The J gene is TRBJ1-6, the V gene TRBV30, with TRBD1 matching over 8 bases. CDR1 and CDR2 (germline): GTSNPN, SVGIG (reference sequence). Trimming cost V 2 bases and J 10 bases; bases outside gene matches: 7. CDR3 length equals 14 residues. The CDR3, as DNA: TGTGCCTGGAGTCGAGGACAGGGAGACTCACCCCTCCACTTT. Translating it yields CAWSRGQGDSPLHF.

V usage is TRBV25-1 and J usage is TRBJ2-1; 9 bases line up with TRBD2. This CDR3 has 15 amino acids. Looked up from germline, CDR1 is MGHDK and CDR2 is SYGVNS. V lost 4 bases to trimming and J lost 4 bases; unmatched junction nucleotides: 5. CDR3 nucleotide sequence: TGTGCCAGCAGTGGCCTAGCGGGAAGGTACAATGAGCAGTTCTTC. Its protein is CASSGLAGRYNEQFF. The full variable domain, completed using reference TRBV25-1 and TRBJ2-1, is EADIYQTPRYLVIGTGKKITLECSQTMGHDKMYWYQQDPGMELHLIHYSYGVNSTEKGDLSSESTVSRIRTEHFPLTLESARPSHTSQYLCASSGLAGRYNEQFFGPGTRLTVL.

The gene calls are TRBV7-3 and TRBJ1-2; a possible D gene is TRBD1 (5 bases). The CDR3 is made up of 16 amino acids. Germline-derived CDR1 and CDR2 are SGHTA and FQGTGA. Trimming removed 6 bases at V and 1 base at J, with 18 bases between. The CDR3 loop is CASRPGPHNVNYGYTF. CDR3 sequence (DNA): TGTGCCAGCAGACCAGGGCCTCATAATGTTAACTATGGCTACACCTTC.

This rearrangement joins TRBV19 to TRBJ1-3, with 9 bases that match TRBD1. Per germline, CDR1 LNHDA and CDR2 SQIVND (reference sequence). The CDR3 extends over 15 amino acids. Germline trimming cut 10 bases from V and 8 bases from J; bases unmatched to any gene: 15. In nucleotides, the CDR3 is TGTGCCACCGGTTCCCACAGGGGGCAGGTGGACACCATATATTTT. Amino acid sequence: CATGSHRGQVDTIYF.

The chain couples TRBV20-1 to TRBJ2-2; D remains ambiguous. Trimming pared 6 bases from V and 7 bases from J, leaving 9 bases between. The germline gives CDR1 DFQATT, CDR2 SNEGSKA (reference sequence). The CDR3 is made up of 11 amino acids. The CDR3 region is CSALAVGELFF. In DNA form, the CDR3 reads TGCAGTGCCTTAGCAGTCGGGGAGCTGTTTTTT.

The V and J genes are TRBV19 and TRBJ1-4, with D uncertain. The CDR3 covers 14 residues. V lost 6 bases to trimming and J lost 7 bases, with 15 bases between them. CDR1 LNHDA and CDR2 SQIVND come from the germline V gene (reference sequence). The CDR3 DNA sequence: TGTGCCAGTAGCAACCCCGAAGTCCCTGAAAAACTGTTTTTT. Amino acids: CASSNPEVPEKLFF.

The genes are TRBV10-2 and TRBJ2-1; D is ambiguous. Germline V lookup: CDR1 WSHSY, CDR2 SAAADI. Trimming stripped 2 bases from V and 5 bases from J, with 13 bases between. This CDR3 has 15 amino acids. The CDR3 region has the DNA TGCGCCAGCAGTGAGCTGTCACAGATGAACAATGAGCAGTTCTTC. Translation: CASSELSQMNNEQFF.

The rearrangement joins TRBV7-2 to TRBJ2-2; TRBD2 matches 9 bases. From germline, CDR1 is SGHTA and CDR2 FQGNSA. The CDR3 has 15 amino acids. Trimming removed 5 bases from V and 3 bases from J; junction bases left unmatched: 4. The CDR3 coding sequence is TGTGCCAGCAGCCCGACTAGCGGCTACACCGGGGAGCTGTTTTTT. It encodes CASSPTSGYTGELFF.

This chain links TRBV5-1 with TRBJ2-7; 10 bases agree with TRBD1. Germline V gene sequence: CDR1 SGHRS, CDR2 YFSETQ. The CDR3 consists of 15 residues. V shed 4 bases and J 4 bases; nucleotides not matched to a gene: 8. CDR3 sequence: CASSATGTGVYEQYF. The CDR3 nucleotides read TGCGCCAGCAGCGCTACCGGGACAGGGGTTTACGAGCAGTACTTC.